The T cell receptor (beta chain) described here comes from a study of blood T cell repertoires in COVID-19. Study background: From the United States, Italy and Spain came samples of acute and convalescent COVID-19.

Here immunoSEQ multiplex PCR was the method, and the copy in TCRdb shows in-frame clones only, minus some. The sample records under 80,000 clones, around 77% being singletons. The CDR3 totals 14 residues. Germline assignment: CDR1 SGHDT and CDR2 YYEEEE. V lost 4 bases and J lost 4; bases outside the gene matches: 7. This TCR was sampled from a human donor in a cohort sampled during active COVID-19. Sequenced sample: peripheral blood. The chain is built from TRBV5-6 and TRBJ1-1, with 7 positions matching TRBD1. CDR3 residues: CASSKTGAATEAFF. CDR3 bases: TGTGCCAGCAGCAAAACAGGGGCCGCCACTGAAGCTTTCTTT.